The 7 T cell receptor beta chains in this list originate from one sample, sequenced in a study of T-cell reconstitution after alpha-beta-depleted transplantation in children. Unique molecular identifiers were used in preparing the TCRbeta library. TCRdb re-derived calls from the PCR reads in MiXCR, one entry per CDR3 protein. The sample comprises over 400,000 distinct CDR3 sequences, about 40% of which are singletons, and approximately 30% rests with the top ten. Sequenced here: PBMCs, sampled before TCRalphabeta/CD19-depleted stem cell transplant. The receptors were gathered from a girl aged 2-10 years with aplastic anemia, due to receive a stem cell transplant.

The sample holds many counts of this clonotype. The genes are TRBV5-5 and TRBJ2-1, with D tentatively TRBD2 (6 bases). With 4 bases removed from V and 6 bases from J, the gap between germline ends came to 17 bases. The CDR3 runs 15 residues. CDR1 and CDR2 (germline): SGHKS, YYEKEE (reference sequence). The CDR3 bases are TGTGCCAGCAGCCGGACTAATAATAGGTCCAATGAGCAGTTCTTC. Amino acids: CASSRTNNRSNEQFF.

The chain is built from TRBV20-1 and TRBJ2-7; TRBD1 aligns across 8 bases. The CDR3 runs to 12 residues. CDR1 DFQATT and CDR2 SNEGSKA come from the germline V gene (reference sequence). V dropped 3 bases and J dropped 4; count of bases not matched to a gene: 2. The DNA of the CDR3 is TGCAGTGCTAGCCAGGGGGCGTACGAGCAGTACTTC. It is translated as CSASQGAYEQYF.

The J gene is TRBJ2-5, the V gene TRBV7-9, with 7 bases matching TRBD1. Germline trimming cut 5 bases from V and 5 bases from J; bases unmatched to any gene: 8. This CDR3 has 14 residues. CDR1 is SEHNR, CDR2 FQNEAQ, per germline (reference sequence). This CDR3 reads CASSRDSRDETQYF. CDR3 sequence (DNA): TGTGCCAGCAGCCGGGACAGCCGCGACGAGACCCAGTACTTC.

CDR3 protein: CSATRGAGNTIYF. CDR3 bases: TGCAGTGCTACCCGGGGTGCTGGAAACACCATATATTTT. The chain uses TRBV20-1 and TRBJ1-3, with D unresolved. Germline assignment: CDR1 DFQATT and CDR2 SNEGSKA (reference sequence). Trimming took off 4 bases at V and 2 bases at J, with 9 bases between the two ends. This CDR3 has 13 amino acids.

There are a few counts of this clonotype. This chain connects TRBV7-2 to TRBJ2-1; D gene unclear. The CDR3 is made up of 15 amino acids. The germline gives CDR1 SGHTA, CDR2 FQGNSA. The V and J ends lost 6 bases and 6 bases respectively, with 18 bases between them. As DNA, the CDR3 is TGTGCCAGCAGTCCGGTGGCCCGTGCTGGCAATGAGCAGTTCTTC. Protein product: CASSPVARAGNEQFF. Full variable domain (outside the CDR3, taken from reference TRBV7-2 and TRBJ2-1): GAGVSQSPSNKVTEKGKDVELRCDPISGHTALYWYRQSLGQGLEFLIYFQGNSAPDKSGLPSDRFSAERTGGSVSTLTIQRTQQEDSAVYLCASSPVARAGNEQFFGPGTRLTVL.

The V call is TRBV9, the J call TRBJ2-1, with 7 positions matching TRBD1. CDR3 length: 14 amino acids. Germline V gene sequence: CDR1 SGDLS, CDR2 YYNGEE. V lost 5 bases, J lost 6 bases, and 8 bases stayed unmatched. The CDR3 reads CASSDHPGGNEQFF. Written as DNA, the CDR3 is TGTGCCAGCAGTGACCACCCAGGGGGCAATGAGCAGTTCTTC.

The rearrangement joins TRBV6-2 or TRBV6-3 to TRBJ2-5, with D possibly TRBD2 on 5 matching bases. From germline, CDR1 is MNHEY and CDR2 SVGEGT. The CDR3 loop spans 16 amino acids. The V end lost 6 bases, the J end lost 2 bases, and 19 bases lay between the germline ends. CDR3 residues: CASRPAPSNWQETQYF. The CDR3 coding sequence is TGTGCCAGCAGACCAGCTCCTAGCAATTGGCAAGAGACCCAGTACTTC.